These 3 T cell receptor beta chains share one sample of origin, sequenced in a study of T cell repertoires in cytomegalovirus infection. One entry per CDR3 protein, called by TCRdb with MiXCR from the reads. Here the sample spans 480,000 or so distinct CDR3 sequences, 11% being singletons. The sample comprised PBMCs. These receptors originate from a human donor in good health (CMV status not recorded). Some clones in this sample may be carry-over from other donors' samples.

This chain joins TRBV20-1 and TRBJ2-4; no clear D. The CDR3 contains 10 residues. The germline V gene has CDR1 DFQATT and CDR2 SNEGSKA (reference sequence). The ends were cut back, 6 bases at V and 8 bases at J, with 8 bases in the middle. CDR3 in DNA: TGCAGTGCCCTGACGGACATTCAGTACTTC. Its translation is CSALTDIQYF.

V usage is TRBV3-1 and J usage is TRBJ2-2, with unresolved D. The ends were cut back, 1 base at V and 6 bases at J, with 18 bases in the middle. This CDR3 is 17 amino acids long. Germline V CDR1 and CDR2: LGHDT, YNNKEL (reference sequence). DNA for the CDR3: TGTGCCAGCAGCCAAGTTCAAAAAGACCGAATAGCCGGGGAGCTGTTTTTT. It codes for CASSQVQKDRIAGELFF.

This clonotype was detected many times. The chain recombines TRBV7-3 with TRBJ2-1; D is possibly TRBD2 (6 bases). This CDR3 comprises 15 residues. The V gene's germline CDR1 is SGHTA and CDR2 FQGTGA. The V end was cut by 2 bases, the J end by 6 bases, with 14 bases between. The CDR3 loop reads CASSLSGTAANEQFF. The CDR3 DNA reads as TGTGCCAGCAGCTTATCCGGGACTGCTGCCAATGAGCAGTTCTTC.